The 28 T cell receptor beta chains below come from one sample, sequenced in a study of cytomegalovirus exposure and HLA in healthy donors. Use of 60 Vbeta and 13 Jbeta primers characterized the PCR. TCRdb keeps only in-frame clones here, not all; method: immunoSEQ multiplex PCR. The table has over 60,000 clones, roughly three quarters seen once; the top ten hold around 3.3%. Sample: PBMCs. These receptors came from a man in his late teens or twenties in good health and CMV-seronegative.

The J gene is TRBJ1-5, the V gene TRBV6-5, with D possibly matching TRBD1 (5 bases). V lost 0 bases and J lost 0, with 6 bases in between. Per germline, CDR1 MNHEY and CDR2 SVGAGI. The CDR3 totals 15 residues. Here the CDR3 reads CASSYSGDSNQPQHF. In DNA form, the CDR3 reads TGTGCCAGCAGTTACTCAGGGGATAGCAATCAGCCCCAGCATTTT.

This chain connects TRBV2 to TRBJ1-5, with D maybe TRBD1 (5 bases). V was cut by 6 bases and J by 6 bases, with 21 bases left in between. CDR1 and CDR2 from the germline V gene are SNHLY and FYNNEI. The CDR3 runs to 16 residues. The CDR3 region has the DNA TGTGCCAGCAGCCCCAGACAGTCCGGTCGTGGTCAGCCCCAGCATTTT. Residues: CASSPRQSGRGQPQHF.

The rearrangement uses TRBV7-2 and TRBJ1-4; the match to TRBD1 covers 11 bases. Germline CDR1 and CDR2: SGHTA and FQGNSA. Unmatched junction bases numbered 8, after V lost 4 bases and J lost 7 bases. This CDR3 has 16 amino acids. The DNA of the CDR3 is TGTGCCAGCAGCTCTAACTCCGGGACAGGGGGTGAAAAACTGTTTTTT. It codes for CASSSNSGTGGEKLFF.

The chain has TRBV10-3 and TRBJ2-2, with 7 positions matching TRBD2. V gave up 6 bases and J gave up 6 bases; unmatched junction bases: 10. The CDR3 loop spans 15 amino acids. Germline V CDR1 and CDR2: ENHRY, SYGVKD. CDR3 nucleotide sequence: TGTGCCATCAGGAGTCTAGCGGATGGGCCCGGGGAGCTGTTTTTT. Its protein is CAIRSLADGPGELFF.

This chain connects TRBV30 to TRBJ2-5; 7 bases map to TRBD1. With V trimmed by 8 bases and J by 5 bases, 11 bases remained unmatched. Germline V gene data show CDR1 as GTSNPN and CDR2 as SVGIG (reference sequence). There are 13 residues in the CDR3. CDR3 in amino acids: CARRQGWSETQYF. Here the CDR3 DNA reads TGTGCCCGCCGACAGGGATGGAGTGAGACCCAGTACTTC.

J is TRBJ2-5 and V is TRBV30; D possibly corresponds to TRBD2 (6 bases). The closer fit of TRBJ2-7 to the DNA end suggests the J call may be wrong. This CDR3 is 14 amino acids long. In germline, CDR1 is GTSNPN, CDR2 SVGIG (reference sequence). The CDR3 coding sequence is TGTGCCTGGAGTGGGGGGGTGACACCCTACGAGCAGTACTTC. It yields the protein CAWSGGVTPYEQYF.

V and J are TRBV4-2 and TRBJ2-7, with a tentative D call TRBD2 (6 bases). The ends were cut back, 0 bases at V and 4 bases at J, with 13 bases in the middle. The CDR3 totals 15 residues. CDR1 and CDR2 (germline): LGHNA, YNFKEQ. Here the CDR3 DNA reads TGTGCCAGCAGCCAAGATCTCGGTAGCGGATACGAGCAGTACGTC. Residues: CASSQDLGSGYEQYV.

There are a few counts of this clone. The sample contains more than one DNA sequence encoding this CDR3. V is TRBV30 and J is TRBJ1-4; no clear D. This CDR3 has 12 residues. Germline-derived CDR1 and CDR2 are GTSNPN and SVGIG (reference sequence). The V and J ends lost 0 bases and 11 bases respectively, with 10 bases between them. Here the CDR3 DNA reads TGTGCCTGGAGTGTACGGGTAGAGAAACTGTTTTTT. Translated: CAWSVRVEKLFF.

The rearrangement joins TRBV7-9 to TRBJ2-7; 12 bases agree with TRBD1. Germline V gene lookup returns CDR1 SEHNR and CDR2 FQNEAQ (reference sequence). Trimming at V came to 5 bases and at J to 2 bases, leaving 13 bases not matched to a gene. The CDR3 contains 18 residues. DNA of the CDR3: TGTGCCAGCAGCCCCGGGACAGGGGGCCGACTAGGTCCCTACGAGCAGTACTTC. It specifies CASSPGTGGRLGPYEQYF.

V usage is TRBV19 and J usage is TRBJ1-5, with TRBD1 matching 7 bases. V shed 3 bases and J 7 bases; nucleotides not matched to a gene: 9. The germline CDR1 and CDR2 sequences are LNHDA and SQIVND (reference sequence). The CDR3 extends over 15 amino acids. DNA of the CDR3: TGTGCCAGTAGTATTGAACAGGGGAGGAACCAGCCCCAGCATTTT. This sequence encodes CASSIEQGRNQPQHF.

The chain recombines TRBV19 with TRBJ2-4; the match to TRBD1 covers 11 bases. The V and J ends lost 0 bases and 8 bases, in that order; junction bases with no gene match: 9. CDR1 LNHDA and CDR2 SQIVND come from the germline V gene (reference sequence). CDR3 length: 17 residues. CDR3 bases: TGTGCCAGTAGTATAGATAGGGGGCGGGACAGGGGGGACATTCAGTACTTC. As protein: CASSIDRGRDRGDIQYF.

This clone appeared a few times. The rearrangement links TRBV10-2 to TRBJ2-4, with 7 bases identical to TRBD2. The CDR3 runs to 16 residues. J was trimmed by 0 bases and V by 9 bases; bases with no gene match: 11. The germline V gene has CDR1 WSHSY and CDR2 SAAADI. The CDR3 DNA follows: TGCGCCAGTCGGGTCGCTAGCGGCCGAGCCAAAAACATTCAGTACTTC. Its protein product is CASRVASGRAKNIQYF.

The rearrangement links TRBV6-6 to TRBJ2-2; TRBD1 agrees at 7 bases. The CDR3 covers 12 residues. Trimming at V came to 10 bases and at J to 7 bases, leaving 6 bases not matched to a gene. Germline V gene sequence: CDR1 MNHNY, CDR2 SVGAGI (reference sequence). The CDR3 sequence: CAINRGDGELFF. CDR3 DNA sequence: TGTGCCATCAACAGGGGTGACGGGGAGCTGTTTTTT.

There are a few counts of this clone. The CDR3 reads CASSFRDTQSSYEQYV. CDR3 in DNA: TGTGCCAGCAGTTTTAGGGACACACAGAGCTCCTACGAGCAGTACGTC. V and J are TRBV6-5 and TRBJ2-7; TRBD1 is a possible D gene (6 bases). Germline V gene sequence: CDR1 MNHEY, CDR2 SVGAGI. This CDR3 comprises 16 residues. The V end was cut by 4 bases, the J end by 0 bases, with 16 bases between.

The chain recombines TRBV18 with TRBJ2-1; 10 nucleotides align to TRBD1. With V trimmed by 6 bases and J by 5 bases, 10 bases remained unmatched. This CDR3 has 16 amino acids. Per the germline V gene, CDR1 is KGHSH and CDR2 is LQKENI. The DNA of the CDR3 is TGTGCCAGCTCCTCCGAGACGGGACAGGGGCACAATGAGCAGTTCTTC. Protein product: CASSSETGQGHNEQFF.

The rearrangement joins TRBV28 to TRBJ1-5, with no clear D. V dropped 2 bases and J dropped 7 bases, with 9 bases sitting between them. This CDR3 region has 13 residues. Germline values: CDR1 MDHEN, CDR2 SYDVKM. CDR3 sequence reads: CASSLPLGQPQHF. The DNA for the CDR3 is TGTGCCAGCAGTTTACCCCTCGGGCAGCCCCAGCATTTT.

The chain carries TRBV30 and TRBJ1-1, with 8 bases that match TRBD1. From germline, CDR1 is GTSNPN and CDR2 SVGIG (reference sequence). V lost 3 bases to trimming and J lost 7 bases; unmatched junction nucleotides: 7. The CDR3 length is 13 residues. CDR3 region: CAWSAQGAVEAFF. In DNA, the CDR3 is TGTGCCTGGAGCGCTCAGGGGGCTGTTGAAGCTTTCTTT.

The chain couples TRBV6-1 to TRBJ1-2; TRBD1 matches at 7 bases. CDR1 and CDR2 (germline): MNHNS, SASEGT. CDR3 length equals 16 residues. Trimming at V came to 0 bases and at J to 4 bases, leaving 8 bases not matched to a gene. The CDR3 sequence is CASSEALGTAVYGYTF. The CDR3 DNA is TGTGCCAGCAGTGAAGCGCTAGGGACAGCGGTCTATGGCTACACCTTC.

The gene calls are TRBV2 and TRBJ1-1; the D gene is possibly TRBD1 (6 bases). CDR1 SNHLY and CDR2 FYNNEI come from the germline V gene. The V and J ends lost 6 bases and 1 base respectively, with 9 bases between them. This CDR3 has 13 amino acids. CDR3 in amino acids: CASSGQPNTEAFF. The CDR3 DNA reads TGTGCCAGCAGCGGACAGCCGAACACTGAAGCTTTCTTT.

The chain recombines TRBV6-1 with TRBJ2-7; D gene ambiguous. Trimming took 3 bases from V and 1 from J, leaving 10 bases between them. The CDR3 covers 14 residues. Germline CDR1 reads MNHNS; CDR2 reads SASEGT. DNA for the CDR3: TGTGCCAGCAGTGACCTAGGCCCTTCCTACGAGCAGTACTTC. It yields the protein CASSDLGPSYEQYF.

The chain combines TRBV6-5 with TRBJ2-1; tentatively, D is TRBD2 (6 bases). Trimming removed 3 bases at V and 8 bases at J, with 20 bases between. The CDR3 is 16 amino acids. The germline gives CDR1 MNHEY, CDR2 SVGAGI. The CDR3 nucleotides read TGTGCCAGCAGTTATTCGGCGGGGTGGGGTTTGGATGAGCAGTTCTTC. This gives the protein CASSYSAGWGLDEQFF.

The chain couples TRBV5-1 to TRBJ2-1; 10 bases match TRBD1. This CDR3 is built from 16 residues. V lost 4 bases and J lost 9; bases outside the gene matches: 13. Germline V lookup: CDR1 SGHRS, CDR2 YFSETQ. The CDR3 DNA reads TGCGCCAGCAGCCGCTCTGGACAGGGGGTTATTCGTGAGCAGTTCTTC. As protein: CASSRSGQGVIREQFF.

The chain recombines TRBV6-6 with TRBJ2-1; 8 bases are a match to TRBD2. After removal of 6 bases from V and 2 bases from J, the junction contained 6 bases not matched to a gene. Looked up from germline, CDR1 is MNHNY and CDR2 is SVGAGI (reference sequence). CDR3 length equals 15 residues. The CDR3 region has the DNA TGTGCCAGCAGCCCGAGCGGGGGAACCTACAATGAGCAGTTCTTC. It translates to CASSPSGGTYNEQFF.

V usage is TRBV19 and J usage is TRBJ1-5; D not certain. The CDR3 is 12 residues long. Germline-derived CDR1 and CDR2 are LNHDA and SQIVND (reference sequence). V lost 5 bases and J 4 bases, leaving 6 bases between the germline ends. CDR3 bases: TGTGCCAGTAGTCTACAGAATCAGCCCCAGCATTTT. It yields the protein CASSLQNQPQHF.

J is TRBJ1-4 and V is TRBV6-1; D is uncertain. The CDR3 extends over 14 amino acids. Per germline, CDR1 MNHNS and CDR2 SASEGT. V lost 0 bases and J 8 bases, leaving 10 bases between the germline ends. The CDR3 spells CASSEALWEEKLFF. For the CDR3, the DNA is TGTGCCAGCAGTGAAGCGCTTTGGGAGGAAAAACTGTTTTTT.

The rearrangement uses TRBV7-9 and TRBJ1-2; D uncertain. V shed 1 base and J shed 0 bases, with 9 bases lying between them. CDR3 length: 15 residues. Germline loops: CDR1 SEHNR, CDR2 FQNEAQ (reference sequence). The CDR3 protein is CASSLGATPNYGYTF. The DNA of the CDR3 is TGTGCCAGCAGCTTAGGGGCCACCCCTAACTATGGCTACACCTTC.

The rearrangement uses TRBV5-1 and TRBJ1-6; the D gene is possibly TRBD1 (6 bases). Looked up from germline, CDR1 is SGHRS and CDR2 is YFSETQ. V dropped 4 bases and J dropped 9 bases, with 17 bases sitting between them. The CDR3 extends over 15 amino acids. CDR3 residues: CASSPGAGVSSPLHF. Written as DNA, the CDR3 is TGCGCCAGCAGCCCCGGTGCAGGGGTAAGTTCACCCCTCCACTTT.

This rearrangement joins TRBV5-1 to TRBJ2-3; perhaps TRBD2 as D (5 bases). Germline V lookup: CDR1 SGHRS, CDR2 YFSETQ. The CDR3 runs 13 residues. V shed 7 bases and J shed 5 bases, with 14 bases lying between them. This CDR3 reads CASRGRAGDTQYF. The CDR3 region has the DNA TGCGCCAGCCGGGGAAGGGCAGGAGATACGCAGTATTTT.